These 18 T cell receptor beta chains were all obtained from the same sample, sequenced in a study of vaccination effects on CD4 cells after COVID-19. Their antigens are not known. Some clones are missing from TCRdb's copy, which holds only in-frame ones; the method was immunoSEQ multiplex PCR. The table has approximately 20,000 clones, around 70% seen once. Sequencing followed a ViraFEST assay step that expanded antigen-specific CD4+ T cells with viral peptide pools. Having been cultured for under twelve days, the cells underwent CD4+ T cell isolation. PCR confirmed that the person was infected with SARS-CoV-2 between March and December 2020. The source material was CD4+ T cells from PBMCs cultured with SARS-CoV-2 spike peptides, sampled before COVID-19 vaccination. The origin of the receptors is a human donor who had a prior SARS-CoV-2 infection.

The V and J genes are TRBV6-6 and TRBJ1-2; TRBD1 matches 9 bases. V was pared by 6 bases and J by 6 bases, with 5 bases of the junction left unmatched. CDR1 is MNHNY, CDR2 SVGAGI, per germline (reference sequence). The CDR3 runs to 13 residues. The CDR3 spells CASSPTGGDGYTF. The CDR3 nucleotides read TGTGCCAGCAGCCCCACAGGGGGCGATGGCTACACCTTC.

This rearrangement joins TRBV2 to TRBJ1-5; weak D call: TRBD1 (6 bases). Trimming cost V 6 bases and J 7 bases, with 13 bases left between them. The germline gives CDR1 SNHLY, CDR2 FYNNEI. CDR3 length: 13 amino acids. The CDR3 sequence: CASSTGHGQPQHF. For the CDR3, the DNA is TGTGCCAGCAGCACAGGGCATGGACAGCCCCAGCATTTT.

The V and J genes are TRBV7-9 and TRBJ2-4, with 15 bases matching TRBD2. The CDR3 has 15 amino acids. Germline V gene lookup returns CDR1 SEHNR and CDR2 FQNEAQ (reference sequence). J gave up 7 bases and V 5 bases, and 3 bases lay outside the gene matches. As DNA, the CDR3 is TGTGCCAGCAGCGGCGGGACTAGCGGGAGGAACATTCAGTACTTC. This sequence encodes CASSGGTSGRNIQYF. Filled out from reference TRBV7-9 and TRBJ2-4, the complete variable domain reads DTGVSQNPRHKITKRGQNVTFRCDPISEHNRLYWYRQTLGQGPEFLTYFQNEAQLEKSRLLSDRFSAERPKGSFSTLEIQRTEQGDSAMYLCASSGGTSGRNIQYFGAGTRLSVL.

This sequence joins TRBV6-6 and TRBJ2-7; D remains ambiguous. Germline assignment: CDR1 MNHNY and CDR2 SVGAGI (reference sequence). This CDR3 contains 14 residues. Trimming removed 0 bases at V and 3 bases at J, with 9 bases between. The CDR3 coding sequence is TGTGCCAGCAGTTACTCGTCTAGTTTCTACGAGCAGTACTTC. It is translated as CASSYSSSFYEQYF.

This sequence joins TRBV3-1 (or the pseudogene TRBV3-2) and TRBJ2-5; either TRBD1 or TRBD2 may supply D (6 bases each). With 1 base removed from V and 5 bases from J, the gap between germline ends came to 20 bases. In germline, CDR1 is LGHDT, CDR2 YNNKEL (reference sequence). CDR3 length equals 17 residues. CDR3 sequence reads: CASSQVFRRGVRETQYF. The DNA of the CDR3 is TGTGCCAGCAGCCAAGTTTTTCGGAGGGGGGTAAGGGAGACCCAGTACTTC.

This chain connects TRBV5-1 to TRBJ2-1; TRBD2 matches at 7 bases. This CDR3 is built from 14 residues. V lost 3 bases, J lost 4 bases, and 4 bases stayed unmatched. Germline-derived CDR1 and CDR2 are SGHRS and YFSETQ. CDR3 in amino acids: CASSWASGYNEQFF. The CDR3 nucleotides are TGCGCCAGCAGCTGGGCTAGCGGTTACAATGAGCAGTTCTTC.

CDR3 DNA: TGTGCCAGCAGCTTATCACAGATCTCCTACGAGCAGTACTTC. Its protein product is CASSLSQISYEQYF. The V and J genes are TRBV7-2 and TRBJ2-7; D gene uncertain. V was trimmed by 2 bases and J by 0 bases, leaving 8 bases between them. Germline V gives CDR1 SGHTA, CDR2 FQGNSA. This CDR3 region has 14 residues.

The chain links TRBV12-3 or TRBV12-4 to TRBJ1-1, with a tentative D call TRBD1 (6 bases). V was cut by 4 bases and J by 0 bases, with 6 bases left in between. The CDR3 extends over 13 amino acids. CDR3 loop: CASSSGVNTEAFF. CDR3 DNA: TGTGCCAGCAGTTCAGGGGTGAACACTGAAGCTTTCTTT.

The V and J genes are TRBV25-1 and TRBJ1-5, with 7 bases identical to TRBD1. The V gene end was trimmed by 9 bases and the J gene end by 2 bases; junction bases not matched to a gene: 4. Per germline, CDR1 MGHDK and CDR2 SYGVNS. The CDR3 loop spans 13 amino acids. The CDR3 region has the DNA TGTGCCAGTTCCGGGACAGGCAATCAGCCCCAGCATTTT. It is translated as CASSGTGNQPQHF.

The chain employs TRBV10-3 and TRBJ2-3, with no clear D. The V end lost 0 bases, the J end lost 4 bases, and 2 bases lay between the germline ends. This CDR3 spans 12 amino acids. Germline V gives CDR1 ENHRY, CDR2 SYGVKD. The CDR3 DNA follows: TGTGCCATCAGTGAGTCCCCAGATACGCAGTATTTT. It yields the protein CAISESPDTQYF.

The CDR3 bases are TGTGCCAGCAGCAAGACTAGCGGGAGTATTGGTGAGCAGTTCTTC. Protein: CASSKTSGSIGEQFF. This rearrangement joins TRBV7-9 to TRBJ2-1; 12 nucleotides match TRBD2. CDR3 size: 15 residues. V trimming: 5 bases; J trimming: 9 bases; junction bases outside the gene matches: 8. Per germline, CDR1 SEHNR and CDR2 FQNEAQ (reference sequence).

Only a few counts were recorded for this clone. The gene calls are TRBV7-2 and TRBJ1-6, with a possible D match to TRBD1 (5 bases). The germline CDR1 and CDR2 sequences are SGHTA and FQGNSA. The V gene lost 0 bases and the J gene lost 8 bases, with 11 bases spanning the gap. The length of the CDR3 is 15 residues. DNA for the CDR3: TGTGCCAGCAGCTTAGCTGTCAGGGCGTATTCACCCCTCCACTTT. Translation gives CASSLAVRAYSPLHF. The whole variable domain, filled in from reference TRBV7-2 and TRBJ1-6, reads GAGVSQSPSNKVTEKGKDVELRCDPISGHTALYWYRQSLGQGLEFLIYFQGNSAPDKSGLPSDRFSAERTGGSVSTLTIQRTQQEDSAVYLCASSLAVRAYSPLHFGNGTRLTVT.

This chain connects TRBV28 to TRBJ2-1; TRBD2 matches at 13 bases. In germline, CDR1 is MDHEN, CDR2 SYDVKM. V lost 4 bases to trimming and J lost 7 bases; unmatched junction nucleotides: 4. The CDR3 spans 15 residues. The DNA of the CDR3 is TGTGCCAGCAGTTCACTAGCGGGAGGGGTAAATGAGCAGTTCTTC. Its protein is CASSSLAGGVNEQFF.

The chain joins TRBV11-3 to TRBJ2-5, with 7 bases that match TRBD2. The V gene end was trimmed by 3 bases and the J gene end by 0 bases; junction bases not matched to a gene: 16. The CDR3 has 19 amino acids. The germline V gene has CDR1 SGHNT and CDR2 YENEEA. As DNA, the CDR3 is TGTGCCAGCAGCTTGGGGGGGATCGGAGTAGCGAAAGACCAAGAGACCCAGTACTTC. This gives the protein CASSLGGIGVAKDQETQYF.

The V and J genes are TRBV6-5 and TRBJ1-2; 11 positions agree with TRBD1. Germline V CDR1 and CDR2: MNHEY, SVGAGI. After removal of 4 bases from V and 4 bases from J, the junction contained 2 bases not matched to a gene. This CDR3 region has 14 residues. CDR3 sequence: CASSWTGGAYGYTF. The CDR3 region has the DNA TGTGCCAGCAGTTGGACAGGGGGCGCCTATGGCTACACCTTC.

J is TRBJ1-1 and V is TRBV12-3 or TRBV12-4; 7 positions agree with TRBD1. The CDR3 spans 13 residues. V gave up 5 bases and J gave up 6 bases; unmatched junction bases: 6. CDR3 nucleotides: TGTGCCAGCAGTCGGACAGGCGCCGCTGAAGCTTTCTTT. Protein: CASSRTGAAEAFF.

This clone was seen only once. This chain connects TRBV30 to TRBJ2-3; D uncertain. CDR1 is GTSNPN, CDR2 SVGIG, per germline (reference sequence). The V gene lost 0 bases and the J gene lost 4 bases, with 8 bases spanning the gap. This CDR3 spans 13 amino acids. CDR3 sequence reads: CAWSVRMADTQYF. In DNA form, the CDR3 reads TGTGCCTGGAGTGTAAGGATGGCAGATACGCAGTATTTT. The full variable domain, completed using reference TRBV30 and TRBJ2-3, is SQTIHQWPATLVQPVGSPLSLECTVEGTSNPNLYWYRQAAGRGLQLLFYSVGIGQISSEVPQNLSASRPQDRQFILSSKKLLLSDSGFYLCAWSVRMADTQYFGPGTRLTVL.

The chain employs TRBV15 and TRBJ1-6; 7 bases are a match to TRBD1. CDR1 LNHNV and CDR2 YYDKDF come from the germline V gene (reference sequence). J was trimmed by 9 bases and V by 1 base; bases with no gene match: 0. There are 13 residues in the CDR3. Here the CDR3 DNA reads TGTGCCACCAGCAGAGGACAGGGTTCACCCCTCCACTTT. It translates to CATSRGQGSPLHF.